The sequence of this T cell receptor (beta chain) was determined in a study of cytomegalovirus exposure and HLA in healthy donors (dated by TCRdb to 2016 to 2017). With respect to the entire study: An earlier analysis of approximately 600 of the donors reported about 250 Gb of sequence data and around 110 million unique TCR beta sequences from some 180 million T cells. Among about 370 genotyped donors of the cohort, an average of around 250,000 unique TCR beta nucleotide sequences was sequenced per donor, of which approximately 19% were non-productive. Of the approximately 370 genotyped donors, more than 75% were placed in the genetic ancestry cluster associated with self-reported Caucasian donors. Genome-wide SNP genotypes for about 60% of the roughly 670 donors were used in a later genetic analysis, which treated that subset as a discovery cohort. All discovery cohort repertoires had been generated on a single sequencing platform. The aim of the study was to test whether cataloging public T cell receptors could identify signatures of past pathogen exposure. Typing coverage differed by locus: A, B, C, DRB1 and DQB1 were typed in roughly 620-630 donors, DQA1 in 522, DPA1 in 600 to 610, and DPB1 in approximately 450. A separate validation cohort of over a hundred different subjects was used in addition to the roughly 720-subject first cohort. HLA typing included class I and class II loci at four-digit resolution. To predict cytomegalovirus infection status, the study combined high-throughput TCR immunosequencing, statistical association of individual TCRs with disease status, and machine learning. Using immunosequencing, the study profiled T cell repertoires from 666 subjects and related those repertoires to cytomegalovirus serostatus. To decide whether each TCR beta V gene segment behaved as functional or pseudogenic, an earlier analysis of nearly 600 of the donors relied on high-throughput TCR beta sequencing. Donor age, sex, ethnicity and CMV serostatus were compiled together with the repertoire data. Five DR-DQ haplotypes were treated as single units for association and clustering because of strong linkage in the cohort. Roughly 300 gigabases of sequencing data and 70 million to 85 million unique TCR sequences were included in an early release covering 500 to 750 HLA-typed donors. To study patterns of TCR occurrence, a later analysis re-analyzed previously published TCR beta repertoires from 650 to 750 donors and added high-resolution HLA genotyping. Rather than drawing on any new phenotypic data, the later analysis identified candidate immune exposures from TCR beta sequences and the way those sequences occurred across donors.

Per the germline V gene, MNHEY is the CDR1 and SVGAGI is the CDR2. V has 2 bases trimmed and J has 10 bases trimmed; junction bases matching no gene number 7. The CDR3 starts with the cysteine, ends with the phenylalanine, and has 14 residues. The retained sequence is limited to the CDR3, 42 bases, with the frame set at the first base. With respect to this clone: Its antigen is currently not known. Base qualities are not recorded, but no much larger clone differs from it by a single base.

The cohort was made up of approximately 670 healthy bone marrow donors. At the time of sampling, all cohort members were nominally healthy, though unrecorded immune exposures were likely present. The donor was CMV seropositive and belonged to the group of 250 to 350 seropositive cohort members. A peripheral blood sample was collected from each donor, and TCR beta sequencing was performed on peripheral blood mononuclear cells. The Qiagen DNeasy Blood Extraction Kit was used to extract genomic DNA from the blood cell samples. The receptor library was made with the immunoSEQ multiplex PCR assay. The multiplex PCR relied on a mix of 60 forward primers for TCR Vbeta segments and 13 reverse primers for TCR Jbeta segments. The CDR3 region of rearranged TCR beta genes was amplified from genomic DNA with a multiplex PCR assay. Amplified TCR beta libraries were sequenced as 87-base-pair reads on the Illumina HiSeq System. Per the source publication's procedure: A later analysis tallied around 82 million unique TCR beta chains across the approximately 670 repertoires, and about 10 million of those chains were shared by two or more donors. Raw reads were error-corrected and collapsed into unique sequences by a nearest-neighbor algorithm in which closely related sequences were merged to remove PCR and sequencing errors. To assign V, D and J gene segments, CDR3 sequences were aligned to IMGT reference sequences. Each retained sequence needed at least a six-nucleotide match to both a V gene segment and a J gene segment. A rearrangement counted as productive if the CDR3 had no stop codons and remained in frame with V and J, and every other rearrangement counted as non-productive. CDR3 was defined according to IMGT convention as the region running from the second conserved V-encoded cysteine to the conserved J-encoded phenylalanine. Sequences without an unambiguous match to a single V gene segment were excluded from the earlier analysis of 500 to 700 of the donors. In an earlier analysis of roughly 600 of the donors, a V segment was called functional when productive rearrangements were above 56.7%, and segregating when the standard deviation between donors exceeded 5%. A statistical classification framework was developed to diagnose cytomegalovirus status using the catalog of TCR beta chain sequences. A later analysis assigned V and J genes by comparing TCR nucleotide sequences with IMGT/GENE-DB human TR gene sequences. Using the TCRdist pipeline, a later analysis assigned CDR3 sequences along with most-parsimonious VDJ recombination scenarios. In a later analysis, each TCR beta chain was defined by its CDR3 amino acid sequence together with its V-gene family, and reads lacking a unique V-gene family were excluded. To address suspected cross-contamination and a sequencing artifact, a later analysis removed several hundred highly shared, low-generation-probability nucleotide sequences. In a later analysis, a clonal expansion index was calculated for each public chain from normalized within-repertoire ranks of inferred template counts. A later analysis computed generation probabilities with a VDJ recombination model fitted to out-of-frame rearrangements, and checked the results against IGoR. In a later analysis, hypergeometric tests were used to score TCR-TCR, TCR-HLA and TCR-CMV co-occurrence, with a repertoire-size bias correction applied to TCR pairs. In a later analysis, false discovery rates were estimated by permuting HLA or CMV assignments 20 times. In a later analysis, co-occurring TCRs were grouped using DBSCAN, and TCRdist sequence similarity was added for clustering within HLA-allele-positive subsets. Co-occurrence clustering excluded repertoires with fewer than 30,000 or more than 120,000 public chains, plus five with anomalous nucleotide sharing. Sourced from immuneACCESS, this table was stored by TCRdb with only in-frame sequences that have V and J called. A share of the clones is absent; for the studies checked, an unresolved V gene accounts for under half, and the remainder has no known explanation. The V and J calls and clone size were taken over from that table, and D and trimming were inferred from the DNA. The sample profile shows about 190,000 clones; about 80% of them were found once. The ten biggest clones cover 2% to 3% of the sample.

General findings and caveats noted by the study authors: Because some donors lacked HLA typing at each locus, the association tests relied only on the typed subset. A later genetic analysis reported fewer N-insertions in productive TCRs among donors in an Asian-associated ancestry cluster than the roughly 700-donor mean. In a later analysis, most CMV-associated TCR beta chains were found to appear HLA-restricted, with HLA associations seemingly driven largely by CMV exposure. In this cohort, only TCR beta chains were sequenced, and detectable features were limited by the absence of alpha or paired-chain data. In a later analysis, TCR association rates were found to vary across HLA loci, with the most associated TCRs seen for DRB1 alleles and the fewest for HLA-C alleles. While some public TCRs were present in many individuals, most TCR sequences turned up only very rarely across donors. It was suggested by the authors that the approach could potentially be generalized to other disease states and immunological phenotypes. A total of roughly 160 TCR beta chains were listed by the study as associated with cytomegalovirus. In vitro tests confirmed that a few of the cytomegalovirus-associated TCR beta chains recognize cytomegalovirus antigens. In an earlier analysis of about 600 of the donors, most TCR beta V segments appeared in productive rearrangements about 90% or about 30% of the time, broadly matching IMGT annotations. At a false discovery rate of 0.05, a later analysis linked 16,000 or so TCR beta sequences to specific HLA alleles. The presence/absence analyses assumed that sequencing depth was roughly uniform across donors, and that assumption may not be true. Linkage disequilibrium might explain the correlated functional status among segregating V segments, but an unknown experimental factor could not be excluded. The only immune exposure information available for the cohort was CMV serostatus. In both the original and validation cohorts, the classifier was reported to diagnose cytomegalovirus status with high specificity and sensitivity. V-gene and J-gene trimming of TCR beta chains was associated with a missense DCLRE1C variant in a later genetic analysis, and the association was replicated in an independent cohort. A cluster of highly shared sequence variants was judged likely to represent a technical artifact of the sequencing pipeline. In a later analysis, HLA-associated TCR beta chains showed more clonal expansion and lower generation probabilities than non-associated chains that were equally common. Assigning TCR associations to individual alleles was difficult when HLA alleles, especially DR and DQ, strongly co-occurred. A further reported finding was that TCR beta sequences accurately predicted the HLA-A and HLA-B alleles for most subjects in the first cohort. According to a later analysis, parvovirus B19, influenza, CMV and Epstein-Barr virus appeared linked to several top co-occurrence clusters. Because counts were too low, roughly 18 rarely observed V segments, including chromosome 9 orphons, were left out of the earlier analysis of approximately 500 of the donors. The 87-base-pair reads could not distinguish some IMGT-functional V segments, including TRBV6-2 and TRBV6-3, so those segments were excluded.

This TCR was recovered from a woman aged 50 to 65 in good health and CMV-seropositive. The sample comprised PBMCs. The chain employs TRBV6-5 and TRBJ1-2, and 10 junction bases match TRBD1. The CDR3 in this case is CASSYLGQGDAYTF. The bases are TGTGCCAGCAGTTACCTAGGACAGGGGGATGCCTACACCTTC.